This T cell receptor beta chain was retrieved from a study of T cells after yellow fever vaccination. Study-wide points: The appearance of a small share of clonotypes in both CD4 and CD8 compartments was observed. Abundant clonotypes from the bulk population could contaminate FACS-sorted repertoires.

Note on this clonotype: What it binds is unknown.

MiXCR, applied by TCRdb to the 5' RACE reads, yields one record per CDR3 protein. The table shows 300,000 to 400,000 distinct CDR3 sequences, with roughly 4.3% occurring only once. Germline CDR1 and CDR2: LGHNA and YSLEER. The CDR3 runs to 17 residues. The V segment lost 3 bases and the J segment 0 bases; nucleotides outside the gene matches: 7. The sequence derives from a man aged 18 to 35 who received the YFV17D yellow fever vaccine. Specimen: PBMCs, collected 5 days after the yellow fever booster vaccination. This chain uses TRBV4-3 with TRBJ1-3; 8 bases are shared with TRBD1. This CDR3 is CASSQGTGPSSGNTIYF. In DNA form, the CDR3 reads TGCGCCAGCAGCCAGGGGACAGGCCCTTCCTCTGGAAACACCATATATTTT.